Described below is a single T cell receptor (beta chain) sequence and its context. Its target is unknown. Per sample, roughly 500 nanograms of biopsy DNA were TCRB immunosequenced. Clones were read by immunoSEQ multiplex PCR, and TCRdb kept only the in-frame ones, dropping some. There are over a thousand clones in the sample; approximately 80% occur only once, and roughly a third lies in the top ten. The time point was: neoterminal ileum biopsy at postoperative endoscopy, about 6 months after surgery. These data originate in a study of T cell repertoires in ileal Crohn's disease. Study summary: M6 samples are neoterminal ileum biopsies from postoperative colonoscopy.

The CDR3 totals 15 residues. Per the germline V gene, CDR1 is SNHLY and CDR2 is FYNNEI. V lost 7 bases and J lost 2, with 15 bases in between. Study findings and constraints: Clonality above 26.8% at surgery always came with endoscopic recurrence. Clonal expansions were more frequent in active smokers than non-smokers at surgery.

The clonotype was recovered from an adult with Crohn's disease. Sample: ileal tissue. This sequence joins TRBV2 and TRBJ1-5; D gene unclear. CDR3 coding DNA: TGTGCCAGCACCGAAGAGGGAAGCGGCAATCAGCCCCAGCATTTT. This gives the protein CASTEEGSGNQPQHF.